These 20 T cell receptor beta chains were sequenced from one sample in a study of blood T cell repertoires in COVID-19. Assay used: immunoSEQ multiplex PCR; TCRdb lists only in-frame clones, some missing. The table records about 90,000 clones, roughly nine tenths of them present only once. Sequencing was done on a sample of peripheral blood. The source is a male donor with acute or convalescent COVID-19.

This chain joins TRBV30 and TRBJ1-2; D gene ambiguous. The CDR3 runs 11 residues. V lost 3 bases, J lost 0 bases, and 2 bases lay in between. From germline, CDR1 is GTSNPN and CDR2 SVGIG (reference sequence). The CDR3 region is CAWSTNYGYTF. DNA for the CDR3: TGTGCCTGGAGCACTAACTATGGCTACACCTTC. Full variable domain (remainder filled in from reference TRBV30 and TRBJ1-2): SQTIHQWPATLVQPVGSPLSLECTVEGTSNPNLYWYRQAAGRGLQLLFYSVGIGQISSEVPQNLSASRPQDRQFILSSKKLLLSDSGFYLCAWSTNYGYTFGSGTRLTVV.

CDR3 nucleotide sequence: TGTGCCAGCAGTGACATTGGACACAACACAGATACGCAGTATTTT. Amino acids: CASSDIGHNTDTQYF. V gene TRBV6-1 combines with J gene TRBJ2-3; D perhaps matches TRBD1 (5 bases). CDR3 length: 15 amino acids. V gave up 3 bases and J gave up 2 bases, with 12 bases separating them. Germline-derived CDR1 and CDR2 are MNHNS and SASEGT.

The V gene is TRBV6-1, the J gene TRBJ1-5; D might be TRBD1 (6 bases). The germline V gene has CDR1 MNHNS and CDR2 SASEGT. The CDR3 covers 13 residues. Between the trimmed V and J ends, which lost 2 bases and 6 bases, there was a span of 8 bases. The CDR3 nucleotides read TGTGCCAGCAGTGAACAGGGGAGTCAGCCCCAGCATTTT. This codes for CASSEQGSQPQHF.

The chain uses TRBV14 and TRBJ2-2; a weak D match, TRBD1 (6 bases). Trimming removed 0 bases at V and 4 bases at J, with 15 bases between. Germline CDR1 reads SGHDN; CDR2 reads FVKESK. This CDR3 has 17 residues. The CDR3 DNA reads TGTGCCAGCAGCCAAGATGAGACAGGTGTCGGCACCGGGGAGCTGTTTTTT. It codes for CASSQDETGVGTGELFF.

This chain joins TRBV30 and TRBJ1-2, with 10 bases matching TRBD1. CDR1 and CDR2 (germline): GTSNPN, SVGIG (reference sequence). The CDR3 has 14 residues. Trimming took 8 bases from V and 1 from J; bases not matched to a gene: 7. CDR3 residues: CAERGDRGNYGYTF. CDR3 DNA sequence: TGTGCCGAAAGAGGGGACAGGGGTAACTATGGCTACACCTTC.

The V gene is TRBV2, the J gene TRBJ2-1, with 10 positions matching TRBD1. CDR1 and CDR2 from the germline V gene are SNHLY and FYNNEI. The V and J ends lost 10 bases and 7 bases, in that order; junction bases with no gene match: 7. There are 13 residues in the CDR3. The CDR3 DNA reads TGTGCCACCTTCCGGGACAGGGGAAATGAGCAGTTCTTC. Translated: CATFRDRGNEQFF.

The chain has TRBV19 and TRBJ2-7, with 11 bases that match TRBD2. Germline V lookup: CDR1 LNHDA, CDR2 SQIVND (reference sequence). There are 18 residues in the CDR3. V gave up 1 base and J gave up 0 bases; unmatched junction bases: 8. The DNA for the CDR3 is TGTGCCAGTAGTATAGCCGGGACTAGCGGTTCAAGCTCCTACGAGCAGTACTTC. Amino acids: CASSIAGTSGSSSYEQYF. Complete variable domain (other parts from reference TRBV19 and TRBJ2-7): DGGITQSPKYLFRKEGQNVTLSCEQNLNHDAMYWYRQDPGQGLRLIYYSQIVNDFQKGDIAEGYSVSREKKESFPLTVTSAQKNPTAFYLCASSIAGTSGSSSYEQYFGPGTRLTVT.

The rearrangement joins TRBV4-1 to TRBJ2-3, with 11 bases identical to TRBD2. Germline-derived CDR1 and CDR2 are MGHRA and YSYEKL. The CDR3 contains 15 residues. Unmatched junction bases numbered 2, after V lost 4 bases and J lost 2 bases. CDR3 amino acids: CASSLLAGDTDTQYF. DNA of the CDR3: TGCGCCAGCAGCCTACTAGCGGGGGACACAGATACGCAGTATTTT.

J is TRBJ1-3 and V is TRBV11-2; 10 bases agree with TRBD1. Germline CDR1 is SGHAT and CDR2 is FQNNGV. The CDR3 loop spans 19 amino acids. With 4 bases clipped from V and 0 bases from J, the junction kept 12 bases outside the gene matches. As DNA, the CDR3 is TGTGCCAGCAGCTCTCGGCCCGGACAGGGGGAGAGCTCTGGAAACACCATATATTTT. Encoded protein: CASSSRPGQGESSGNTIYF.

V is TRBV28 and J is TRBJ1-2; 7 bases align to TRBD1. Losses at the gene ends were 6 bases for V and 8 bases for J; bases not matched to a gene: 9. The CDR3 is made up of 13 amino acids. The germline CDR1 and CDR2 sequences are MDHEN and SYDVKM. The CDR3 DNA sequence: TGTGCCAGCAGGCCCCAGGGGGTGCGGGGCTACACCTTC. Translated: CASRPQGVRGYTF.

This chain connects TRBV5-1 to TRBJ2-1, with TRBD1 as a possible D gene (5 bases). The V end was cut by 0 bases, the J end by 6 bases, with 13 bases between. This CDR3 region has 15 residues. CDR1 SGHRS and CDR2 YFSETQ come from the germline V gene. CDR3 nucleotides: TGCGCCAGCAGCTTGGTACAGGACGGAATCAATGAGCAGTTCTTC. Translated: CASSLVQDGINEQFF. Filled out from reference TRBV5-1 and TRBJ2-1, the complete variable domain reads KAGVTQTPRYLIKTRGQQVTLSCSPISGHRSVSWYQQTPGQGLQFLFEYFSETQRNKGNFPGRFSGRQFSNSRSEMNVSTLELGDSALYLCASSLVQDGINEQFFGPGTRLTVL.

Turning to this clone: Other DNA sequences in this specimen translate into the identical CDR3. The chain combines TRBV12-3 or TRBV12-4 with TRBJ2-2, with no clear D. CDR3 length: 12 residues. V lost 6 bases and J 1 base, leaving 3 bases between the germline ends. CDR3 nucleotide sequence: TGTGCCAGCAGCCTGAACACCGGGGAGCTGTTTTTT. This codes for CASSLNTGELFF.

V usage is TRBV6-2 or TRBV6-3 and J usage is TRBJ2-1; perhaps TRBD1 as D (5 bases). CDR1 is MNHEY and CDR2 is SVGEGT in the germline V gene. The CDR3 contains 12 residues. The germline V and J ends were trimmed by 4 bases and 7 bases, with 8 bases remaining between them. For the CDR3, the DNA is TGTGCCAGCAGTTTACAGGTTAATGAGCAGTTCTTC. This sequence encodes CASSLQVNEQFF.

J is TRBJ1-2 and V is TRBV30; D is possibly TRBD1 (5 bases). This CDR3 contains 14 residues. CDR1 GTSNPN and CDR2 SVGIG come from the germline V gene (reference sequence). Between the trimmed V and J ends, which lost 0 bases and 4 bases, there was a span of 12 bases. This CDR3 is CAWSVRSGLYGYTF. The CDR3 DNA reads as TGTGCCTGGAGTGTACGGTCGGGACTCTATGGCTACACCTTC.

The chain couples TRBV18 to TRBJ1-6; D uncertain. Germline lookup yields CDR1 KGHSH and CDR2 LQKENI. The V end was cut by 5 bases, the J end by 7 bases, with 15 bases between. The CDR3 loop spans 15 amino acids. CDR3 loop: CASSERVGQNSPLHF. CDR3 coding DNA: TGTGCCAGCTCAGAGCGTGTGGGTCAGAATTCACCCCTCCACTTT.

The chain uses TRBV7-2 and TRBJ2-7; tentative D call: TRBD1 (6 bases). Per germline, CDR1 SGHTA and CDR2 FQGNSA. With 1 base removed from V and 7 bases from J, the gap between germline ends came to 17 bases. The CDR3 sequence is 15 residues long. In DNA, the CDR3 is TGTGCCAGCAGCTTAGGCCCACAGGGATTCGGGGAGCAGTACTTC. Amino acids: CASSLGPQGFGEQYF.

There are a few counts of this clone. This rearrangement joins TRBV4-2 to TRBJ1-1, with D possibly TRBD1 on 6 matching bases. CDR1 is LGHNA and CDR2 is YNFKEQ in the germline V gene. Trimming removed 0 bases at V and 4 bases at J, with 24 bases between. This CDR3 contains 19 residues. The CDR3 region is CASSQDTPTASATGTEAFF. CDR3 DNA sequence: TGTGCCAGCAGCCAAGATACGCCCACGGCGTCTGCGACAGGCACTGAAGCTTTCTTT.

This clone showed up just once. The V call is TRBV2, the J call TRBJ1-4; TRBD1 might be the D (5 bases). The V end was cut by 7 bases, the J end by 5 bases, with 14 bases between. The CDR3 spans 14 residues. The V gene's germline CDR1 is SNHLY and CDR2 FYNNEI. CDR3: CASTGLRENEKLFF. In DNA, the CDR3 is TGTGCCAGCACGGGACTTCGGGAGAATGAAAAACTGTTTTTT.

This chain connects TRBV12-3 or TRBV12-4 to TRBJ2-3, with a possible D match to TRBD1 (6 bases). V was clipped by 8 bases and J by 0 bases, with 9 bases between them. The CDR3 covers 13 residues. CDR3 sequence: CASGGLSTDTQYF. The CDR3 nucleotides read TGTGCCAGCGGGGGCCTCAGCACAGATACGCAGTATTTT.

V gene TRBV6-5 combines with J gene TRBJ2-1; TRBD2 matches at 9 bases. The CDR3 totals 15 residues. Looked up from germline, CDR1 is MNHEY and CDR2 is SVGAGI. The V gene end was trimmed by 6 bases and the J gene end by 7 bases; junction bases not matched to a gene: 10. CDR3 region: CASSLVAGGRNEQFF. The CDR3 DNA reads as TGTGCCAGCAGCCTCGTCGCGGGGGGGCGAAATGAGCAGTTCTTC.